Below, 21 T cell receptor beta chains from the same sample are listed, as sequenced in a study of cytomegalovirus exposure and HLA in healthy donors. Sequenced by immunoSEQ multiplex PCR; TCRdb stores in-frame clones only, minus some. The sample yields tens of thousands of clones, 94% seen once. Sequencing was carried out using PBMCs. These receptors were collected from a woman younger than 35 in good health and CMV-seropositive.

This clone was found a few times. The CDR3 loop reads CASSPVGSGGAGELFF. In DNA, the CDR3 is TGCGCCAGCAGCCCGGTCGGTAGCGGGGGGGCCGGGGAGCTGTTTTTT. The chain uses TRBV4-1 and TRBJ2-2, with 11 positions matching TRBD2. Trimming cost V 4 bases and J 6 bases; bases outside gene matches: 7. The CDR3 has 16 amino acids. Looked up from germline, CDR1 is MGHRA and CDR2 is YSYEKL.

V gene TRBV15 combines with J gene TRBJ2-1; no definite D call. V gave up 6 bases and J gave up 3 bases, with 9 bases separating them. Germline V gene sequence: CDR1 LNHNV, CDR2 YYDKDF (reference sequence). The CDR3 has 13 amino acids. CDR3 amino acids: CATSRESYNEQFF. The CDR3 DNA sequence: TGTGCCACCAGTCGAGAAAGCTACAATGAGCAGTTCTTC.

The chain has TRBV6-5 and TRBJ2-5; D might be TRBD2 (5 bases). Germline CDR1 is MNHEY and CDR2 is SVGAGI. CDR3 size: 13 residues. Trimming left V 4 bases short and J 10 bases short, with 16 bases between. The CDR3 DNA reads TGTGCCAGCAGTTCCTTAACACCCGGGGACCAGTACTTC. Protein product: CASSSLTPGDQYF.

The rearrangement links TRBV6-1 to TRBJ1-5, with TRBD1 as a possible D gene (6 bases). V lost 4 bases and J 3 bases, leaving 19 bases between the germline ends. The CDR3 loop spans 17 amino acids. CDR1 MNHNS and CDR2 SASEGT come from the germline V gene. The CDR3 region has the DNA TGTGCCAGCAGTGCGAGAGGATTCAGGGGAGTCAATCAGCCCCAGCATTTT. Translation: CASSARGFRGVNQPQHF.

This clone appeared a single time. This rearrangement joins TRBV4-3 to TRBJ2-2; 7 nucleotides line up with TRBD1. Germline CDR1 and CDR2: LGHNA and YSLEER. This CDR3 spans 20 amino acids. V shed 0 bases, J shed 1 base, and the junction held 14 bases outside the gene matches. CDR3 nucleotides: TGCGCCAGCAGCCAAGATAGTGTGAGGGGGCAAAGGGTGAACACCGGGGAGCTGTTTTTT. Translation gives CASSQDSVRGQRVNTGELFF.

The gene calls are TRBV6-6 and TRBJ2-5; 8 bases are shared with TRBD2. This CDR3 comprises 14 residues. Losses at the gene ends were 6 bases for V and 0 bases for J; bases not matched to a gene: 3. Germline V gene sequence: CDR1 MNHNY, CDR2 SVGAGI (reference sequence). The chain's CDR3 is CASSRGRYQETQYF. Written as DNA, the CDR3 is TGTGCCAGCAGCCGCGGGAGGTACCAAGAGACCCAGTACTTC.

The chain recombines TRBV29-1 with TRBJ1-1; maybe TRBD1 (6 bases). CDR3 length: 11 amino acids. V was clipped by 6 bases and J by 7 bases, with 12 bases between them. The germline CDR1 and CDR2 sequences are SQVTM and ANQGSEA. DNA of the CDR3: TGCAGCGTCCCAAGGGGGTATGAAGCTTTCTTT. Its protein product is CSVPRGYEAFF.

The chain joins TRBV28 to TRBJ1-2, with 10 bases matching TRBD1. This CDR3 has 17 amino acids. Trimming took 2 bases from V and 2 from J; bases not matched to a gene: 8. Looked up from germline, CDR1 is MDHEN and CDR2 is SYDVKM. In nucleotides, the CDR3 is TGTGCCAGCAGTTTACTCGGGGACAGGGGAAAGAACTATGGCTACACCTTC. Its protein is CASSLLGDRGKNYGYTF.

The chain joins TRBV28 to TRBJ1-2; the match to TRBD1 covers 7 bases. V shed 5 bases and J 4 bases; nucleotides not matched to a gene: 16. Looked up from germline, CDR1 is MDHEN and CDR2 is SYDVKM. The CDR3 covers 17 residues. The CDR3: CASSLGTVPGIGYGYTF. The CDR3 DNA reads TGTGCCAGCAGTCTGGGGACAGTCCCGGGGATTGGCTATGGCTACACCTTC.

The V gene is TRBV7-2, the J gene TRBJ2-2; weak D call: TRBD1 (6 bases). The V gene's germline CDR1 is SGHTA and CDR2 FQGNSA. V was shortened by 5 bases and J by 5 bases, with 15 bases between the two germline ends. The CDR3 runs 15 residues. CDR3: CASSPDSHRTGELFF. CDR3 coding DNA: TGTGCCAGCAGCCCGGACAGCCACAGGACCGGGGAGCTGTTTTTT.

The gene calls are TRBV28 and TRBJ2-5; D might be TRBD1 (6 bases). Deletions cut 6 bases from V and 4 bases from J, with 18 bases between. Germline V gene data show CDR1 as MDHEN and CDR2 as SYDVKM. This CDR3 is 15 amino acids long. The CDR3 DNA follows: TGTGCCAGCAGGACCACGGACAGCCTAGGAGAGACCCAGTACTTC. This translates into CASRTTDSLGETQYF.

The chain is built from TRBV4-1 and TRBJ2-3; 8 nucleotides align to TRBD1. After removal of 6 bases from V and 10 bases from J, the junction contained 15 bases not matched to a gene. The V gene's germline CDR1 is MGHRA and CDR2 YSYEKL. This CDR3 is 15 amino acids long. This CDR3 reads CASRQTRQGPQPQYF. CDR3 bases: TGCGCCAGCAGACAAACCCGACAGGGGCCCCAACCGCAGTATTTT.

The V call is TRBV5-1, the J call TRBJ2-1; possible D gene TRBD1, 6 bases. The CDR3 loop spans 14 amino acids. V was clipped by 0 bases and J by 6 bases, with 10 bases between them. In germline, CDR1 is SGHRS, CDR2 YFSETQ. The CDR3 protein is CASSLEGVTNEQFF. The CDR3 DNA reads as TGCGCCAGCAGCTTGGAGGGGGTAACCAATGAGCAGTTCTTC.

On this clone: An end of the junction does not agree with germline; a read error may underlie this. Additional DNA sequences in this sample encode the identical CDR3. The chain combines TRBV6-5 with TRBJ2-2; 10 nucleotides align to TRBD2. Germline-derived CDR1 and CDR2 are MNHEY and SVGAGI. This CDR3 contains 15 residues. CDR3 amino acids: CASRMEAGGPGELFF. CDR3 nucleotide sequence: TGCGCCAGTAGGATGGAAGCGGGGGGGCCCGGGGAGCTGTTTTTT.

This chain uses TRBV7-9 with TRBJ2-1, with TRBD1 as a possible D gene (5 bases). Trimming removed 1 base from V and 9 bases from J, with 10 bases in between. The germline gives CDR1 SEHNR, CDR2 FQNEAQ (reference sequence). This CDR3 comprises 13 residues. CDR3 loop: CASSLEGRSEQFF. The CDR3 DNA is TGTGCCAGCAGCTTAGAGGGGCGAAGTGAGCAGTTCTTC.

CDR3: CASSKGRGQGAPREQFF. The CDR3 nucleotides read TGTGCCAGCAGCAAAGGGCGGGGGCAGGGGGCGCCTAGGGAGCAGTTCTTC. The V and J genes are TRBV21-1 and TRBJ2-1; TRBD1, as called in the table, went unchecked against the DNA. TRBV21-1 is reported as a pseudogene. This CDR3 comprises 17 residues.

This clone was seen only once. V usage is TRBV5-1 and J usage is TRBJ1-3; no clear D. The CDR3 runs 15 residues. V gave up 0 bases and J gave up 1 base, with 8 bases separating them. Per germline, CDR1 SGHRS and CDR2 YFSETQ. CDR3 bases: TGCGCCAGCAGCTTGGCGACGGGATCTGGAAACACCATATATTTT. Protein: CASSLATGSGNTIYF.

The chain links TRBV6-1 to TRBJ2-7; 8 nucleotides agree with TRBD1. In germline, CDR1 is MNHNS, CDR2 SASEGT. J lost 4 bases, V lost 5 bases, and 4 bases had no gene match. The CDR3 length is 13 residues. Here the CDR3 reads CASSWTGLYEQYF. The DNA of the CDR3 is TGTGCCAGCAGTTGGACAGGGTTGTACGAGCAGTACTTC.

This chain uses TRBV10-3 with TRBJ2-7; 12 bases line up with TRBD2. CDR1 is ENHRY, CDR2 SYGVKD, per germline. The CDR3 extends over 16 amino acids. Trimming removed 3 bases from V and 3 bases from J; junction bases left unmatched: 6. CDR3 sequence reads: CAISESSGRAYYEQYF. The CDR3 bases are TGTGCCATCAGTGAATCTAGCGGGAGGGCCTACTACGAGCAGTACTTC.

V gene TRBV13 combines with J gene TRBJ1-2, with D uncertain. The germline V and J ends were trimmed by 3 bases and 6 bases, with 11 bases remaining between them. This CDR3 has 13 residues. Per germline, CDR1 PRHDT and CDR2 FYEKMQ (reference sequence). DNA for the CDR3: TGTGCCAGCAGCTTCGGAGGTAGGCATGGCTACACCTTC. Amino acids: CASSFGGRHGYTF.

The chain is built from TRBV19 and TRBJ2-1; D gene uncertain. The V gene's germline CDR1 is LNHDA and CDR2 SQIVND (reference sequence). V lost 5 bases and J lost 6, with 11 bases in between. The length of the CDR3 is 13 residues. The CDR3 region has the DNA TGTGCCAGTAGTTTGGCGGCCAGCAATGAGCAGTTCTTC. Protein sequence: CASSLAASNEQFF.